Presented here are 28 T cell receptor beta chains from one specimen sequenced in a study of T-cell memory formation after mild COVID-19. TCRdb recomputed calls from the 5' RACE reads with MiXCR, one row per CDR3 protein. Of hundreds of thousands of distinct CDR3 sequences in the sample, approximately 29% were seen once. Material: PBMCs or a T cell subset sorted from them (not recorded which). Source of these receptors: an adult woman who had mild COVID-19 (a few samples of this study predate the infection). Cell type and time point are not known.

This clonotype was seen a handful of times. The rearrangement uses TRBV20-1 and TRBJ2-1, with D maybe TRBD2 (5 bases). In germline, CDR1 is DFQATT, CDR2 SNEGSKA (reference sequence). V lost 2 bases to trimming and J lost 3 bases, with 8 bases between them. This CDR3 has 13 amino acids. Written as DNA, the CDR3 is TGCAGTGCTAGACACGGGATCTACAATGAGCAGTTCTTC. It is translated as CSARHGIYNEQFF.

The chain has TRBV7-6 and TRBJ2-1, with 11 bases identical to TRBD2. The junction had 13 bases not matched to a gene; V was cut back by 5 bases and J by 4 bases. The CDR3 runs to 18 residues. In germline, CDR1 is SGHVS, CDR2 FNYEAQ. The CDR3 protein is CASSPENGLAGLYNEQFF. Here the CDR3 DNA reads TGTGCCAGCAGCCCCGAAAACGGACTAGCGGGCCTATACAATGAGCAGTTCTTC.

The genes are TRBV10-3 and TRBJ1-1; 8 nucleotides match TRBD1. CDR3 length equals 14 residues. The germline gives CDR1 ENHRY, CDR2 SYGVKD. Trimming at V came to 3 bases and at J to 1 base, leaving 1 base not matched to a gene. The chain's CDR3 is CAISDGTGNTEAFF. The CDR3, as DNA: TGTGCCATCAGTGACGGGACAGGGAACACTGAAGCTTTCTTT.

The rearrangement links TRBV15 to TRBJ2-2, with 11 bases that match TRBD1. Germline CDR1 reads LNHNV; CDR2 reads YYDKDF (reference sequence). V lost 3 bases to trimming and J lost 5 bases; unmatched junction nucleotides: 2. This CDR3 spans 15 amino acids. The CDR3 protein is CATSSGQGATGELFF. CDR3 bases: TGTGCCACCAGCAGCGGACAGGGGGCGACCGGGGAGCTGTTTTTT.

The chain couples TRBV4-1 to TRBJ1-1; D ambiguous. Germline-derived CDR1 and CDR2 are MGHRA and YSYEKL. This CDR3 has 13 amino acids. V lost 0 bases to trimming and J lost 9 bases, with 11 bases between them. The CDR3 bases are TGCGCCAGCAGCCAAGATCGGGTAGGGCAAGCTTTCTTT. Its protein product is CASSQDRVGQAFF.

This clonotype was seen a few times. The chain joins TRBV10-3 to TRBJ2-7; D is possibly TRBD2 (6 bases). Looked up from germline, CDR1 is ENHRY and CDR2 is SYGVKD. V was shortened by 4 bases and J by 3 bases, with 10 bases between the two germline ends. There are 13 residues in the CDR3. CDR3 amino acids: CAISVGTFYEQYF. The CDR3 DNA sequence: TGTGCCATCAGTGTCGGGACTTTCTACGAGCAGTACTTC.

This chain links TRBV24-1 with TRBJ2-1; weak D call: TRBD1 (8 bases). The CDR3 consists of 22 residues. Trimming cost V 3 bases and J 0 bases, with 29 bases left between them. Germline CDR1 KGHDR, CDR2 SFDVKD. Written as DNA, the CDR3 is TGTGCCACCAGTGATCCAAAACCCCTCTCAACAGGGGGGGAAAGCTCCTACAATGAGCAGTTCTTC. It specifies CATSDPKPLSTGGESSYNEQFF.

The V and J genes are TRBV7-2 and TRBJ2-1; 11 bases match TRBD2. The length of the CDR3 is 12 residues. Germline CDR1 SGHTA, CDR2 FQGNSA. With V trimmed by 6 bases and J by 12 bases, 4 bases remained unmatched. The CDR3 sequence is CASSNGLAGQFF. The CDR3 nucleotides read TGTGCCAGCAGTAACGGACTAGCGGGGCAGTTCTTC.

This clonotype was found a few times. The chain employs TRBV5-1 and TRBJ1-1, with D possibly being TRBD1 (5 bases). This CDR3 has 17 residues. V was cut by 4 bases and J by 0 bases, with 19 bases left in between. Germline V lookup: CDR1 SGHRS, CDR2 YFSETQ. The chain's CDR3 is CASSPTGSPLMNTEAFF. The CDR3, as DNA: TGCGCCAGCAGCCCAACAGGTTCGCCTCTAATGAACACTGAAGCTTTCTTT.

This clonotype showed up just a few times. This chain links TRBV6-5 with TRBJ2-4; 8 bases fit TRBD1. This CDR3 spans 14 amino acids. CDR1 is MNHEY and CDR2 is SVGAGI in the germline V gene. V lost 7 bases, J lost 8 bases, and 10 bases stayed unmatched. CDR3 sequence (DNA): TGTGCCAGCACCAAGTCACAGGGGGTCGACATTCAGTACTTC. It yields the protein CASTKSQGVDIQYF.

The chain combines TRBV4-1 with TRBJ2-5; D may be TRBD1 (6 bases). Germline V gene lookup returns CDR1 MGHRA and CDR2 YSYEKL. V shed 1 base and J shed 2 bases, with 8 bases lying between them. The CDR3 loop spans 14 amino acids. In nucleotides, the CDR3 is TGCGCCAGCAGCCAAGGGACAGCTCAAGAGACCCAGTACTTC. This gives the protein CASSQGTAQETQYF.

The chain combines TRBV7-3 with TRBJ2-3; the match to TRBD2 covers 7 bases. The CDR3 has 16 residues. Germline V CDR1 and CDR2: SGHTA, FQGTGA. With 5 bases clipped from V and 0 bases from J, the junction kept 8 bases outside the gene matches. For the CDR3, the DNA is TGTGCCAGCAGCGCAAGGGCTAGCGGCAGCACAGATACGCAGTATTTT. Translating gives CASSARASGSTDTQYF.

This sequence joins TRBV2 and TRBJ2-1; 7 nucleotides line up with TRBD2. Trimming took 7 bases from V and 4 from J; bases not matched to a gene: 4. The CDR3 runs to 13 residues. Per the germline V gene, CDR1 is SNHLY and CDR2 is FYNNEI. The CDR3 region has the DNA TGTGCCAGCAATTTAGCGGGTTACAATGAGCAGTTCTTC. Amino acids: CASNLAGYNEQFF.

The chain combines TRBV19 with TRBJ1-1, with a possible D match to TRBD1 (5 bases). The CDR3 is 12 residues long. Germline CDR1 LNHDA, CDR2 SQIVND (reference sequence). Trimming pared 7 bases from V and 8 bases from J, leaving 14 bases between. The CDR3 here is CASNLRGAEAFF. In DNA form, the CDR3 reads TGTGCCAGTAATCTACGCGGGGCAGAAGCTTTCTTT.

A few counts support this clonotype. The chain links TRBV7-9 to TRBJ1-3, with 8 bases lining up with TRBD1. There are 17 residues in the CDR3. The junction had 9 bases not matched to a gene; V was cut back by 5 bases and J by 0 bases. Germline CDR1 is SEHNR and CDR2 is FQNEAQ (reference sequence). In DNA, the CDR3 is TGTGCCAGCAGCGACAGGGGATCCACCTTCTCTGGAAACACCATATATTTT. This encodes CASSDRGSTFSGNTIYF.

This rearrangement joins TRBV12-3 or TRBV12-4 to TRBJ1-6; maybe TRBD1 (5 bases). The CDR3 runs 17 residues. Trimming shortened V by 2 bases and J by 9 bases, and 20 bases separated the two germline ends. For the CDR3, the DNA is TGTGCCAGCAGTTTATGGTCTTTCGTAAGGGGCTCTTCACCCCTCCACTTT. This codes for CASSLWSFVRGSSPLHF.

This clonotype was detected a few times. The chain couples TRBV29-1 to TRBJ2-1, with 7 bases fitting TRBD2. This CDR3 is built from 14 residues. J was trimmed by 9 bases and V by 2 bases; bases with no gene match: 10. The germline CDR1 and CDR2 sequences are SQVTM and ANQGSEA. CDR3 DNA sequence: TGCAGCGTTGAACGGAACGGGAGGAGGTTTGAGCAGTTCTTC. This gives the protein CSVERNGRRFEQFF.

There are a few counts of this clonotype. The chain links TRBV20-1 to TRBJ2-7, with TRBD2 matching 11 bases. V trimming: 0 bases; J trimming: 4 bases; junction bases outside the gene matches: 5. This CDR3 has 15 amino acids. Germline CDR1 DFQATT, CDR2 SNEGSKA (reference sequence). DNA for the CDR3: TGCAGTGCTAGAGATCCCCGGACTAGCGGGTACGAGCAGTACTTC. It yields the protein CSARDPRTSGYEQYF.

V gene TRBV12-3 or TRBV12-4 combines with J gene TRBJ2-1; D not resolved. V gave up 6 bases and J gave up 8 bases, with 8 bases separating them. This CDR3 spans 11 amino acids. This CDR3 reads CASSARDEQFF. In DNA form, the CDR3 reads TGTGCCAGCAGCGCGCGCGATGAGCAGTTCTTC.

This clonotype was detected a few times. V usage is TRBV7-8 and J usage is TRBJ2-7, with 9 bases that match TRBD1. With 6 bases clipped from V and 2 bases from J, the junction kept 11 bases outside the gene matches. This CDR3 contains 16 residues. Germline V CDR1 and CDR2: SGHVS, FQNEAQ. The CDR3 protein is CASRPFAGTGTYEQYF. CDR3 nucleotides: TGTGCCAGCAGACCCTTCGCCGGGACAGGGACCTACGAGCAGTACTTC. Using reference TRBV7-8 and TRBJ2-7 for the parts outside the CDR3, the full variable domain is GAGVSQSPRYKVAKRGQDVALRCDPISGHVSLFWYQQALGQGPEFLTYFQNEAQLDKSGLPSDRFFAERPEGSVSTLKIQRTQQEDSAVYLCASRPFAGTGTYEQYFGPGTRLTVT.

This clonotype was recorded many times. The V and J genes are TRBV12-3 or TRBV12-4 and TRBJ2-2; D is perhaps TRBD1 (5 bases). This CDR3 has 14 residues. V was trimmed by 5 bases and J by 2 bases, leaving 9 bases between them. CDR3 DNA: TGTGCCAGCAGTCAGGGCCTTAACACCGGGGAGCTGTTTTTT. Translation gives CASSQGLNTGELFF.

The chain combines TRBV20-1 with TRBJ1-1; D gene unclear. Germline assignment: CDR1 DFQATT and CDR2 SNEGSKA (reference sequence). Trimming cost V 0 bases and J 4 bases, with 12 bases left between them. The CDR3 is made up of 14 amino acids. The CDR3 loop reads CSARDGGLGTEAFF. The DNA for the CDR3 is TGCAGTGCTAGAGACGGAGGATTGGGCACTGAAGCTTTCTTT.

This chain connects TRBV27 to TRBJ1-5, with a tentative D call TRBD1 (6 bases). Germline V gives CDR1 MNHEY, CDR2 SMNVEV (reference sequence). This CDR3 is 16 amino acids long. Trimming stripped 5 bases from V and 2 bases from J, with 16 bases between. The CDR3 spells CASSPTGQYGNQPQHF. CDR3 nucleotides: TGTGCCAGCAGTCCTACAGGGCAGTATGGCAATCAGCCCCAGCATTTT.

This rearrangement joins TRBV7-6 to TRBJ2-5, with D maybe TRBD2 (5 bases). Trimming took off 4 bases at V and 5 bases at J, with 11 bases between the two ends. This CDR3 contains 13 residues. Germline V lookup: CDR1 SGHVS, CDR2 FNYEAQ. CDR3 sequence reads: CASSWRSLETQYF. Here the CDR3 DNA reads TGTGCCAGCAGCTGGAGGAGTTTGGAGACCCAGTACTTC.

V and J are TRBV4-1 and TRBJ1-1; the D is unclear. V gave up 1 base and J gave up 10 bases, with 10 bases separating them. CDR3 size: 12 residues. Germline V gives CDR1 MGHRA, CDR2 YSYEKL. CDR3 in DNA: TGCGCCAGCAGCCAAGTAAATGCAAGAGCTTTCTTT. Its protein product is CASSQVNARAFF.

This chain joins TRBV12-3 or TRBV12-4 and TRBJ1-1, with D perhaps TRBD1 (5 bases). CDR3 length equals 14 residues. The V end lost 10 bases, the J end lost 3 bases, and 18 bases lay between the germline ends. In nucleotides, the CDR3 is TGTGCCACCGCGGATATTACAGGTTACACTGAAGCTTTCTTT. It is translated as CATADITGYTEAFF.

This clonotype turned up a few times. The CDR3 loop is CASSFSGWVDTQYF. CDR3 coding DNA: TGCGCCAGCAGCTTTTCGGGTTGGGTCGATACGCAGTATTTT. V usage is TRBV5-1 and J usage is TRBJ2-3; D unresolved. V was trimmed by 2 bases and J by 6 bases, leaving 13 bases between them. CDR3 size: 14 residues. CDR1 is SGHRS, CDR2 YFSETQ, per germline.

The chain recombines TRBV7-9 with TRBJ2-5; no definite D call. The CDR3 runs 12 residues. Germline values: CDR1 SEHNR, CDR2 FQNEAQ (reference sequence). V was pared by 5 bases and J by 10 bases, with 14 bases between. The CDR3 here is CASSQPMGGQYF. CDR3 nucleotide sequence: TGTGCCAGCAGCCAACCAATGGGTGGCCAGTACTTC.